One and the same sample provided the 5 T cell receptor beta chains below, sequenced in a study of OX40 agonist ivuxolimab in advanced cancers. The protocol was immunoSEQ multiplex PCR, while the TCRdb copy is restricted to in-frame clones and leaves out a portion. The repertoire has about 60,000 clones, approximately 89% of them found once; the top ten carry 5% to 5.5%. Source: CD4+ or CD8+ T cells sorted from blood, taken in a trial of the OX40 agonist ivuxolimab. These receptors came from an adult with an advanced solid tumor such as melanoma, head and neck, liver or kidney cancer.

The chain combines TRBV7-2 with TRBJ1-5; D perhaps matches TRBD1 (5 bases). Trimming removed 0 bases at V and 1 base at J, with 10 bases between. Per the germline V gene, CDR1 is SGHTA and CDR2 is FQGNSA. The length of the CDR3 is 16 residues. The CDR3 protein is CASSLAAGTSNQPQHF. The DNA for the CDR3 is TGTGCCAGCAGCTTAGCCGCAGGGACCAGCAATCAGCCCCAGCATTTT.

The chain joins TRBV7-8 to TRBJ2-1; D perhaps matches TRBD2 (5 bases). From germline, CDR1 is SGHVS and CDR2 FQNEAQ. The CDR3 runs to 15 residues. The ends were cut back, 4 bases at V and 0 bases at J, with 10 bases in the middle. The CDR3: CASSSQRNSYNEQFF. The CDR3 region has the DNA TGTGCCAGCAGCTCCCAGCGGAACTCCTACAATGAGCAGTTCTTC.

The rearrangement uses TRBV6-1 and TRBJ2-5; TRBD2 is a possible D gene (6 bases). The germline CDR1 and CDR2 sequences are MNHNS and SASEGT. V was shortened by 5 bases and J by 7 bases, with 14 bases between the two germline ends. The CDR3 loop spans 13 amino acids. CDR3 DNA sequence: TGTGCCAGCAGTAGGACCTTGGAGGGGACCCAGTACTTC. Translated: CASSRTLEGTQYF.

The chain has TRBV28 and TRBJ1-3, with TRBD1 matching over 8 bases. The germline CDR1 and CDR2 sequences are MDHEN and SYDVKM. This CDR3 contains 15 residues. V lost 6 bases to trimming and J lost 3 bases; unmatched junction nucleotides: 7. CDR3 residues: CASRGQGRGGNTIYF. The DNA of the CDR3 is TGTGCCAGCAGAGGACAGGGAAGGGGTGGAAACACCATATATTTT.

This chain uses TRBV28 with TRBJ2-3; D is unclear. CDR1 and CDR2 (germline): MDHEN, SYDVKM. There are 13 residues in the CDR3. V dropped 7 bases and J dropped 1 base, with 9 bases sitting between them. CDR3 in DNA: TGTGCCAGCAAAATTATAGGCACAGATACGCAGTATTTT. Its translation is CASKIIGTDTQYF.